This T cell receptor (beta chain) was sequenced in a study of cytomegalovirus exposure and HLA in healthy donors. Concerning this clone itself: Its antigen remains unidentified.

Primers included in the PCR were 60 Vbeta and 13 Jbeta primers. TCRdb keeps only in-frame clones here, not all; method: immunoSEQ multiplex PCR. The sample records under 150,000 clones, 76% being singletons. Study-level findings and limits: In vitro data verified three CMV-associated chains as specific for CMV antigens. Overall, about 160 TCR beta chains were annotated as cytomegalovirus-associated. An observed cluster of highly shared sequence variants was recorded as a likely sequencing artifact.

Looked up from germline, CDR1 is SEHNR and CDR2 is FQNEAQ (reference sequence). V was clipped by 4 bases and J by 9 bases, with 13 bases between them. The CDR3 consists of 13 residues. The sample was PBMCs. The rearrangement uses TRBV7-9 and TRBJ2-1; D is perhaps TRBD2 (5 bases). The TCR sequence derives from a man between 18 and 35 years old in good health and CMV-seronegative. The CDR3 nucleotides read TGTGCCAGCAGCTATCTACTAGTCGGTGAGCAGTTCTTC. Translation gives CASSYLLVGEQFF. The whole variable domain, remainder taken from reference TRBV7-9 and TRBJ2-1, is DTGVSQNPRHKITKRGQNVTFRCDPISEHNRLYWYRQTLGQGPEFLTYFQNEAQLEKSRLLSDRFSAERPKGSFSTLEIQRTEQGDSAMYLCASSYLLVGEQFFGPGTRLTVL.